These 15 T cell receptor beta chains were sequenced from one sample in a study of T cells in Graves' hyperthyroidism and ophthalmopathy. The investigators amplified TCR beta CDR3 regions from RNA transcripts. A first-round RT-PCR of the TCR CDR3 used the HTBI primer set. One entry per CDR3 protein results from TCRdb running MiXCR on the multiplex PCR reads. Of 250,000 to 300,000 distinct CDR3 sequences in the sample, approximately 15% were seen once. The specimen sequenced was blood. These receptors were collected from a woman aged 55-69 years with Graves' ophthalmopathy.

CDR3 sequence: CASGGGSDTEAFF. The CDR3 nucleotides are TGTGCCAGCGGGGGGGGCTCGGACACTGAAGCTTTCTTT. This chain joins TRBV7-6 and TRBJ1-1; D is perhaps TRBD1 (6 bases). The germline V gene encodes CDR1 SGHVS and CDR2 FNYEAQ. The CDR3 consists of 13 residues. The V and J ends lost 8 bases and 3 bases respectively, with 13 bases between them. Looking up the rest from reference TRBV7-6 and TRBJ1-1 gives the full variable domain: GAGVSQSPRYKVTKRGQDVALRCDPISGHVSLYWYRQALGQGPEFLTYFNYEAQQDKSGLPNDRFSAERPEGSISTLTIQRTEQRDSAMYRCASGGGSDTEAFFGQGTRLTVV.

This chain joins TRBV7-2 and TRBJ1-1; 7 bases align to TRBD1. The CDR3 is 15 residues long. Germline-derived CDR1 and CDR2 are SGHTA and FQGNSA. V lost 6 bases, J lost 6 bases, and 13 bases stayed unmatched. The CDR3 region is CASSKTGTDRSEAFF. CDR3 sequence (DNA): TGTGCCAGCAGTAAAACCGGGACAGATCGCTCTGAAGCTTTCTTT.

The table lists this clonotype with a few counts. CDR3: CASSLETAWPQYF. DNA of the CDR3: TGTGCCAGCAGCTTGGAAACAGCTTGGCCCCAGTACTTC. V is TRBV5-6 and J is TRBJ2-5; D unresolved. CDR1 SGHDT and CDR2 YYEEEE come from the germline V gene. This CDR3 has 13 amino acids. V lost 0 bases, J lost 9 bases, and 12 bases lay in between.

In this sample, this clonotype turned up many times. V and J are TRBV20-1 and TRBJ2-3; maybe TRBD2 (6 bases). The germline V gene encodes CDR1 DFQATT and CDR2 SNEGSKA (reference sequence). CDR3 length: 13 amino acids. Trimming cost V 7 bases and J 3 bases, with 14 bases left between them. The CDR3 sequence: CSGGDKGTDTQYF. The DNA for the CDR3 is TGCAGTGGGGGGGATAAGGGGACAGATACGCAGTATTTT.

Ten or more counts support this clonotype. This chain links TRBV6-2 or TRBV6-3 with TRBJ2-7; tentatively, D is TRBD2 (7 bases). Looked up from germline, CDR1 is MNHEY and CDR2 is SVGEGT. Trimming shortened V by 2 bases and J by 0 bases, and 11 bases separated the two germline ends. This CDR3 comprises 15 residues. The CDR3 DNA is TGTGCCAGCAGTTACGGGGGGGCCGTCTCCTACGAGCAGTACTTC. Its translation: CASSYGGAVSYEQYF.

V gene TRBV29-1 combines with J gene TRBJ1-5, with D uncertain. This CDR3 contains 12 residues. Germline V gene data show CDR1 as SQVTM and CDR2 as ANQGSEA. V lost 4 bases, J lost 5 bases, and 9 bases lay in between. This CDR3 is CSVGTGDQPQHF. CDR3 DNA: TGCAGCGTTGGGACGGGTGATCAGCCCCAGCATTTT.

This clonotype has at least ten counts. The chain combines TRBV20-1 with TRBJ1-4, with TRBD1 matching over 11 bases. Per the germline V gene, CDR1 is DFQATT and CDR2 is SNEGSKA (reference sequence). V lost 7 bases, J lost 8 bases, and 12 bases stayed unmatched. This CDR3 has 15 amino acids. Written as DNA, the CDR3 is TGCAGTGTTCAGCCGGGACAGGGGGTCGGGGAAAAACTGTTTTTT. It codes for CSVQPGQGVGEKLFF.

The V and J genes are TRBV14 and TRBJ1-6; D is unclear. V lost 4 bases to trimming and J lost 9 bases, with 13 bases between them. The CDR3 covers 14 residues. Germline CDR1 SGHDN, CDR2 FVKESK. The CDR3 nucleotides are TGTGCCAGCAGCCTGGGGTCTCGGAGTTCACCCCTCCACTTT. Translating it yields CASSLGSRSSPLHF.

This clonotype was found many times. This chain connects TRBV11-2 to TRBJ2-5; the D call may be TRBD1 or TRBD2 (6 bases each). V was cut by 4 bases and J by 5 bases, with 17 bases left in between. This CDR3 spans 15 amino acids. Germline V gene data show CDR1 as SGHAT and CDR2 as FQNNGV. In DNA form, the CDR3 reads TGTGCCAGCAGCTCTATCCGGGGGCGCAGGGAGACCCAGTACTTC. This codes for CASSSIRGRRETQYF.

This clonotype has ten or more counts. The J gene is TRBJ2-2, the V gene TRBV12-3 or TRBV12-4; 7 bases agree with TRBD1. Germline trimming cut 5 bases from V and 6 bases from J; bases unmatched to any gene: 9. The CDR3 runs to 15 residues. As DNA, the CDR3 is TGTGCCAGCAGTCCCAGACAGGGTAAAGCCGGGGAGCTGTTTTTT. Translation: CASSPRQGKAGELFF.

This rearrangement joins TRBV5-6 to TRBJ2-7, with TRBD2 identical over 9 bases. V was clipped by 1 base and J by 0 bases; unmatched bases: 2. This CDR3 contains 15 residues. CDR1 and CDR2 (germline): SGHDT, YYEEEE. CDR3 coding DNA: TGTGCCAGCAGCTTGCTAGCGGGGTACTCCTACGAGCAGTACTTC. Protein sequence: CASSLLAGYSYEQYF.

In this sample, this clonotype turned up many times. The chain employs TRBV7-8 and TRBJ2-2, with D tentatively TRBD1 (5 bases). This CDR3 is 14 amino acids long. The ends were cut back, 8 bases at V and 1 base at J, with 11 bases in the middle. Per germline, CDR1 SGHVS and CDR2 FQNEAQ. The DNA of the CDR3 is TGTGCCAGCGACGTCGGACAGAACACCGGGGAGCTGTTTTTT. Residues: CASDVGQNTGELFF.

This clonotype has a count of ten or more. The chain joins TRBV20-1 to TRBJ1-1; a weak D match, TRBD1 (5 bases). In germline, CDR1 is DFQATT, CDR2 SNEGSKA (reference sequence). This CDR3 contains 12 residues. V was trimmed by 6 bases and J by 1 base, leaving 9 bases between them. CDR3 protein: CSATDRNTEAFF. Here the CDR3 DNA reads TGCAGTGCAACTGACAGGAACACTGAAGCTTTCTTT.

The rearrangement joins TRBV28 to TRBJ1-1, with TRBD1 as a possible D gene (5 bases). Per the germline V gene, CDR1 is MDHEN and CDR2 is SYDVKM. CDR3 size: 13 residues. Trimming stripped 5 bases from V and 8 bases from J, with 15 bases between. The CDR3 is CASSPQTVLEAFF. The DNA of the CDR3 is TGTGCCAGCAGTCCCCAGACAGTTTTGGAAGCTTTCTTT.

There are a few counts of this clonotype. J is TRBJ1-1 and V is TRBV5-1; 7 bases agree with TRBD1. From germline, CDR1 is SGHRS and CDR2 YFSETQ. V was clipped by 3 bases and J by 10 bases; unmatched bases: 9. The CDR3 spans 13 residues. The chain's CDR3 is CASSSDRRVRAFF. In DNA, the CDR3 is TGCGCCAGCAGCTCGGACAGGAGGGTCCGAGCTTTCTTT.